This TCR beta chain was documented in a study of T cells in Graves' hyperthyroidism and ophthalmopathy. Turning to the study itself: Before treatment of any kind, peripheral blood was taken at initial diagnosis. Regarding the study as a whole: Most thyroid clonotypes expanded above 0.001 appeared in blood too.

This clonotype has a count of ten or more. Its matching antigen is unknown. RNA transcripts gave rise to amplified TCR beta CDR3 regions. HTBI primers were used for first-round RT-PCR of the TCR CDR3. TCRdb reprocessed the multiplex PCR reads with MiXCR, giving one entry per CDR3 protein. The data show some 250,000 distinct CDR3 sequences, about 15% seen once. 10 ml of fresh peripheral blood supplied the PBMCs. Deletions cut 1 base from V and 0 bases from J, with 7 bases between. The CDR3 has 14 residues. Germline loops: CDR1 LGHDT, CDR2 YNNKEL (reference sequence). The sequence came from a woman aged 35 to 49 with Graves' hyperthyroidism that later progressed to Graves' ophthalmopathy. The sample consisted of blood. V usage is TRBV3-1 and J usage is TRBJ2-7, with D hard to call. The CDR3 here is CASSQGLFSYEQYF. The CDR3, as DNA: TGTGCCAGCAGCCAAGGGCTCTTCTCCTACGAGCAGTACTTC.